These T cell receptor beta chains were read from a single sample in a study of beta chain features in type 1 diabetes. TCRdb keeps only in-frame clones here, not all; method: immunoSEQ multiplex PCR. The profile shows hundreds of thousands of clones, under 13% of them singletons. The sequenced sample was naive CD4+ T cells from blood. Every receptor here comes from a man aged 25-40 years with type 1 diabetes. CDR3s include the opening cysteine and the closing phenylalanine or tryptophan. Fields, in order: clone size, J gene, V gene, D gene, CDR3 DNA, CDR3 protein. D genes are given only for firm matches. The size of a clone is reported for some rows only, either as once, few or many, or as a class for expanded clones.

NA	TRBJ2-5	TRBV28	TRBD1	TGTGCCAGCAGTTTTGCCGGACAGGTAAAAGAGACCCAGTACTTC	CASSFAGQVKETQYF
few	TRBJ2-7	TRBV14	NA	TGTGCCAGCAGCCAAGATCGGGTGGCAGGGCCCTACGAGCAGTACTTC	CASSQDRVAGPYEQYF
NA	TRBJ2-1	TRBV9	NA	TGTGCCAGCAGCGTAGCCCGACAGTCCTACAATGAGCAGTTCTTC	CASSVARQSYNEQFF
NA	TRBJ1-3	TRBV9	NA	TGTGCCAGCAGCGAACAACAGGCCACCTCTGGAAACACCATATATTTT	CASSEQQATSGNTIYF
few	TRBJ2-2	TRBV30	NA	TGTGCCTGGAGAGGCGCGGCGAACACCGGGGAGCTGTTTTTT	CAWRGAANTGELFF
NA	TRBJ2-7	TRBV28	NA	TGTGCCAGCAGTTTCCCAGGAAGCTCCTACGAGCAGTACTTC	CASSFPGSSYEQYF
NA	TRBJ2-4	TRBV18	TRBD2	TGTGCCAGCTCACCAGGGACTAGGGGATTTCAGTACTTC	CASSPGTRGFQYF
few	TRBJ2-1	TRBV5-4	NA	TGTGCCAGCACCTTAGGGAGGGGGGAGAGTGAGCAGTTCTTC	CASTLGRGESEQFF
NA	TRBJ1-1	TRBV6-5	TRBD1	TGTGCCAGCAGTGACAGGGTCAAGAACACTGAAGCTTTCTTT	CASSDRVKNTEAFF
NA	TRBJ2-1	TRBV30	TRBD2	TGTGCCTGGAGTGTACCCAGCGGGGGCTACAATGAGCAGTTCTTC	CAWSVPSGGYNEQFF
few	TRBJ2-1	TRBV9	TRBD2	TGTGCCAGCAGCCCCACCCCCAGCGGGGGGAACAATGAGCAGTTCTTC	CASSPTPSGGNNEQFF
NA	TRBJ1-1	TRBV19	NA	TGTGCCAGTAGTATGGGGAGCGCTGAAGCTTTCTTT	CASSMGSAEAFF
few	TRBJ2-1	TRBV4-2	TRBD1	TGTGCCAGCAGCACTCGACAGGGGGTTGAGGGTGAGCAGTTCTTC	CASSTRQGVEGEQFF
few	TRBJ2-5	TRBV9	TRBD1	TGTGCCAGCAGCGTCAGTCCTGGACAGGGGAGGAACCAAGAGACCCAGTACTTC	CASSVSPGQGRNQETQYF
NA	TRBJ1-1	TRBV7-2	TRBD1	TGTGCCAGCAGCTTAAGACAGGGGGACACTGAAGCTTTCTTT	CASSLRQGDTEAFF
NA	TRBJ2-7	TRBV7-9	NA	TGTGCCAGCAGCTCTTTAAATTATAGAAGAGGGGAGCAGTACTTC	CASSSLNYRRGEQYF
NA	TRBJ2-5	TRBV18	NA	TGTGCCAGCTCACCGCTCCCACCGAGCGAAGTAAAAGAGACCCAGTACTTC	CASSPLPPSEVKETQYF
few	TRBJ1-4	TRBV5-6	TRBD1	TGTGCCAGCAGCTTGGCCGGACAGGGTGCAAAACTGTTTTTT	CASSLAGQGAKLFF
NA	TRBJ2-5	TRBV11-2	NA	TGTGCCAGCAGCCCGAGACTAGGGGGGGTGGAGACCCAGTACTTC	CASSPRLGGVETQYF
few	TRBJ2-3	TRBV6-6	NA	TGTGCCAGCAGTGGAGGGGGCGATACGCAGTATTTT	CASSGGGDTQYF
few	TRBJ2-3	TRBV5-4	NA	TGTGCCAGCTTTGGGGGGGATACGCAGTATTTT	CASFGGDTQYF
NA	TRBJ2-3	TRBV15	NA	TGTGCCACCAGCACACAATACAGTCCGAGCACAGATACGCAGTATTTT	CATSTQYSPSTDTQYF
few	TRBJ2-1	TRBV7-2	NA	TGTGCCAGCAGCTTAGAATCCCTTCTTGTGCAGTTCTTC	CASSLESLLVQFF
NA	TRBJ2-5	TRBV7-2	NA	TGTGCCAGCAGCTTAGGTGGCGACAGTGGGACCCAGTACTTC	CASSLGGDSGTQYF
NA	TRBJ2-3	TRBV4-1	NA	TGCGCCAGCAGCCAAGTCAGGGAAGATACGCAGTATTTT	CASSQVREDTQYF
NA	TRBJ1-6	TRBV27	TRBD1	TGTGCCAGCAGTTTACCTCTTGGACAGGGGCGTTCACCCCTCCACTTT	CASSLPLGQGRSPLHF
NA	TRBJ2-4	TRBV28	TRBD1	TGTGCCAGCAGTTCCGGACAGGCCGGGGACATTCAGTACTTC	CASSSGQAGDIQYF
few	TRBJ1-3	TRBV23-1	TRBD1	TGCGCCAGCAGTCAAATATGGTCAGGGGGCGGAAACACCATATATTTT	CASSQIWSGGGNTIYF
few	TRBJ1-5	TRBV19	NA	TGTGCCAGTAGTACCCGCCTCCTCTATAGCAATCAGCCCCAGCATTTT	CASSTRLLYSNQPQHF
few	TRBJ2-5	TRBV7-9	NA	TGTGCCAGCAGCCCGGGACTGACGGAAGAGACCCAGTACTTC	CASSPGLTEETQYF
few	TRBJ1-2	TRBV5-4	TRBD1	TGTGCCAGCAGGGGACAGTCGAACTATGGCTACACCTTC	CASRGQSNYGYTF
few	TRBJ1-2	TRBV4-2	NA	TGTGCCAGCAGCCAAGACGGGGGGCAGCCCCCTAGGGGCTACACCTTC	CASSQDGGQPPRGYTF
NA	TRBJ1-6	TRBV28	NA	TGTGCCAGCAGTTTCGGGGGGCGAACCCTCCACTTT	CASSFGGRTLHF
NA	TRBJ2-1	TRBV7-9	NA	TGTGCCAGCAGCTTAAACAGGGCGCGAAGATTTAGCAATGAGCAGTTCTTC	CASSLNRARRFSNEQFF
NA	TRBJ2-3	TRBV29-1	TRBD2	TGCAGCGTCATAAGGACTAGCGGGAGGACAGATACGCAGTATTTT	CSVIRTSGRTDTQYF
NA	TRBJ1-1	TRBV28	TRBD1	TGTGCCAGCAGTTTGGGACAGGCAAACACTGAAGCTTTCTTT	CASSLGQANTEAFF
few	TRBJ2-6	TRBV6-1	TRBD1	TGTGCCAGCAGGGAATCCACAGGGGCGTATGGGGCCAACGTCCTGACTTTC	CASRESTGAYGANVLTF
NA	TRBJ2-7	TRBV28	NA	TGTGCCAGCAGTTTAGGAGATTACGAGCAGTACTTC	CASSLGDYEQYF
NA	TRBJ2-3	TRBV7-3	NA	TGTGCCAGCAGCTGGGGAGGGGGAAATACGCAGTATTTT	CASSWGGGNTQYF
NA	TRBJ2-1	TRBV5-6	NA	TGTGCCAGCAGCTTGACTAATGAGCAGTTCTTC	CASSLTNEQFF
NA	TRBJ2-3	TRBV28	NA	TGTGCCAGCAGTCCAACCCCGCAGGGGGGTATAGGGAAGCTGGATACGCAGTATTTT	CASSPTPQGGIGKLDTQYF
NA	TRBJ1-5	TRBV7-3	NA	TGTGCCAGCAGCTTAGACAGCGATCAGCCCCAGCATTTT	CASSLDSDQPQHF